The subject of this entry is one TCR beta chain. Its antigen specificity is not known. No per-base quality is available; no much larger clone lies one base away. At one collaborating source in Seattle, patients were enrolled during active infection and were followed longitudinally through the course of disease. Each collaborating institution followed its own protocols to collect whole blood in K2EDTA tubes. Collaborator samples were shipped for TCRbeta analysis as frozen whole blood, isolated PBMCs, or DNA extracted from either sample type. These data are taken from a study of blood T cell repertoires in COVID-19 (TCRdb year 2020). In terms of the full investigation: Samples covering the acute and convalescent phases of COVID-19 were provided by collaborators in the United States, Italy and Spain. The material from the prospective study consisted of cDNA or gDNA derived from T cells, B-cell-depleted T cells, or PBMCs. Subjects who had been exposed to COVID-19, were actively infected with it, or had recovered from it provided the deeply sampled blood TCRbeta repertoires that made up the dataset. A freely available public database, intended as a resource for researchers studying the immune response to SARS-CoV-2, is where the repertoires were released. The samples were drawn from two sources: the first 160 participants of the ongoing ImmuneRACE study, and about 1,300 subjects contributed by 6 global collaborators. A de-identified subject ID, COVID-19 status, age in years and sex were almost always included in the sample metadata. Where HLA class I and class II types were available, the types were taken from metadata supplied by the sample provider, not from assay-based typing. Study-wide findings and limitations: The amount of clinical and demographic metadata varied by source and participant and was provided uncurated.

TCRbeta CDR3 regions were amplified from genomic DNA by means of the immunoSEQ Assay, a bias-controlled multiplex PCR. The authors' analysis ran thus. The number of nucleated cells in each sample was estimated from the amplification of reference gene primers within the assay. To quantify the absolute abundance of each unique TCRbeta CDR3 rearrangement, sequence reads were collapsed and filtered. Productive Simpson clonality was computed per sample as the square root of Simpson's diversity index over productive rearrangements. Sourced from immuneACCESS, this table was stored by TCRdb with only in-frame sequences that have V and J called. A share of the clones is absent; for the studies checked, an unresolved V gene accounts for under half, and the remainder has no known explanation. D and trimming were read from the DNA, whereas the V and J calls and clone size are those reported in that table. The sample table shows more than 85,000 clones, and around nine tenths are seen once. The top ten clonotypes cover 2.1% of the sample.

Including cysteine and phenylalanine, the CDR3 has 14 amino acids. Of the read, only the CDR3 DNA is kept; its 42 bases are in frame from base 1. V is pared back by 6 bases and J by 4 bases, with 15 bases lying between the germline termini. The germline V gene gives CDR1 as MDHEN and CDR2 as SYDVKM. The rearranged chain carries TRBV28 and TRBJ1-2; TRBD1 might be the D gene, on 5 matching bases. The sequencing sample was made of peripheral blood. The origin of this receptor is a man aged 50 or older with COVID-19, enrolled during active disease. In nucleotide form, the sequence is TGTGCCAGCAGACCCGGGGGGGATTCCTATGGCTACACCTTC. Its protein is CASRPGGDSYGYTF.